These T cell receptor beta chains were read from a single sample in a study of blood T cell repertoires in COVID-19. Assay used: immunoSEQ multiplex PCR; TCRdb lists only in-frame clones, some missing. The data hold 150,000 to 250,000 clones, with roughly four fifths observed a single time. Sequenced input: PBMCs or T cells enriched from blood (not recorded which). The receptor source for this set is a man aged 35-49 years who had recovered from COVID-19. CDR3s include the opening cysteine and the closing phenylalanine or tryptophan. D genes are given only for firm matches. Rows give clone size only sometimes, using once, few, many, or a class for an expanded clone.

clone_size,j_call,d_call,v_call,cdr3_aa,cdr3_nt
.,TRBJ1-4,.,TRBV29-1,CSVVSRREEKLFF,TGCAGCGTTGTGTCTCGGAGGGAGGAAAAACTGTTTTTT
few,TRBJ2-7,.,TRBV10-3,CATIGGDSYEQYF,TGTGCCACTATAGGGGGGGACTCCTACGAGCAGTACTTC
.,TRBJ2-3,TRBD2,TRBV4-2,CASSPRVAGTTDTQYF,TGTGCCAGCAGCCCCCGGGTAGCGGGGACCACAGATACGCAGTATTTT
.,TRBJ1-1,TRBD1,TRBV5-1,CASSRSGQLNTEAFF,TGCGCCAGCAGCCGTTCGGGACAGTTGAACACTGAAGCTTTCTTT
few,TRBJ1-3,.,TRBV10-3,CAISESTLSSSGNTIYF,TGTGCCATCAGTGAGTCGACACTTTCGAGCTCTGGAAACACCATATATTTT
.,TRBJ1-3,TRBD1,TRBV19,CASSIGGGQGFSGNTIYF,TGTGCCAGTAGTATCGGCGGAGGACAGGGATTCTCTGGAAACACCATATATTTT
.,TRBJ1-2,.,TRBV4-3,CASSQDGRYGYTF,TGCGCCAGCAGCCAAGATGGCCGCTATGGCTACACCTTC
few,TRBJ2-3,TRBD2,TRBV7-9,CASSPGLAGADTQYF,TGTGCCAGCAGCCCCGGACTAGCGGGGGCAGATACGCAGTATTTT
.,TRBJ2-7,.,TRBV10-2,CASSEIYGPNYEQYF,TGCGCCAGCAGTGAGATATATGGCCCGAACTACGAGCAGTACTTC
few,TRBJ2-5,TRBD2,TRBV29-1,CSVELAGARQETQYF,TGCAGCGTTGAACTAGCGGGGGCCCGACAAGAGACCCAGTACTTC
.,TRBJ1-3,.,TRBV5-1,CASSLTGSDLGNTIYF,TGCGCCAGCAGCCTTACAGGTTCAGACCTGGGAAACACCATATATTTT
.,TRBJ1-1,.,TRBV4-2,CASSQGSGLNTEAFF,TGTGCCAGCAGCCAAGGATCAGGGCTGAACACTGAAGCTTTCTTT
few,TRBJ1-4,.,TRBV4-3,CASSQDRGNEKLFF,TGCGCCAGCAGCCAAGATAGGGGTAATGAAAAACTGTTTTTT
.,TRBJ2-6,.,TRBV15,CATRGEAESYSGANVLTF,TGTGCCACCAGAGGGGAGGCAGAAAGCTACTCTGGGGCCAACGTCCTGACTTTC
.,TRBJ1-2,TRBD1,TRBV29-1,CSVSTGGASGYTF,TGCAGCGTTTCCACAGGGGGCGCCTCTGGCTACACCTTC
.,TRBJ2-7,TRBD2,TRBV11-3,CASSLLAGVEQYF,TGTGCCAGCAGCCTACTAGCGGGGGTCGAGCAGTACTTC
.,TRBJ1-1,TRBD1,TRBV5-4,CASSTGQGARPNTEAFF,TGTGCCAGCAGCACAGGACAGGGGGCGCGTCCGAACACTGAAGCTTTCTTT
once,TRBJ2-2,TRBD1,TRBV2,CASRGQGVNTGELFF,TGTGCCAGCAGGGGACAGGGGGTGAACACCGGGGAGCTGTTTTTT
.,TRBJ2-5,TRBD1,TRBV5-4,CASSLSSGTGGGKTQYF,TGTGCCAGCAGCTTGAGTTCAGGGACAGGGGGCGGCAAGACCCAGTACTTC
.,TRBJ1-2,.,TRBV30,CAWSLNGGGYTF,TGTGCCTGGAGCCTAAACGGGGGTGGCTACACCTTC
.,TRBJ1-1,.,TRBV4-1,CASSQRYTEAFF,TGCGCCAGCAGCCAACGGTACACTGAAGCTTTCTTT
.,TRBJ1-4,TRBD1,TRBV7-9,CASSTTGGSVEKLFF,TGTGCCAGCAGCACAACAGGGGGCTCCGTTGAAAAACTGTTTTTT